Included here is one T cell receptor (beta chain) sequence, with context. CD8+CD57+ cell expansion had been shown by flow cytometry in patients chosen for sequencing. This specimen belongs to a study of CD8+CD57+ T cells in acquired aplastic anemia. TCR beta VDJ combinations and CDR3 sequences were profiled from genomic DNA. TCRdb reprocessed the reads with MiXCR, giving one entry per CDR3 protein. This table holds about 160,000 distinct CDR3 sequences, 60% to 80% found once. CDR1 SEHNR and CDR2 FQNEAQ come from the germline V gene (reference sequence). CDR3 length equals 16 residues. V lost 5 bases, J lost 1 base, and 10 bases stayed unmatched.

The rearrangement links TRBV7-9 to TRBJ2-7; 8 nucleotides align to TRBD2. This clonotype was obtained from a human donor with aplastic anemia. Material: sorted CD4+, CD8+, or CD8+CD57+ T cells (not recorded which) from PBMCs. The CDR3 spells CASSGPGTRGSYEQYF. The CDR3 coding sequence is TGTGCCAGCAGCGGCCCCGGGACTAGGGGATCCTACGAGCAGTACTTC.